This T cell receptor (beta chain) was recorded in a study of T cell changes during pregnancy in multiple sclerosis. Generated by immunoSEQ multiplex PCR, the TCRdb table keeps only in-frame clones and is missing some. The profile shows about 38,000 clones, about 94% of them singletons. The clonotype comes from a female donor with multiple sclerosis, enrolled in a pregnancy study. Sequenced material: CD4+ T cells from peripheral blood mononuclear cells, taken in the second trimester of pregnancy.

CDR3 amino acids: CASSYAGQGDEKLFF. In nucleotides, the CDR3 is TGTGCCAGCAGTTACGCGGGACAGGGGGATGAAAAACTGTTTTTT. V gene TRBV6-6 combines with J gene TRBJ1-4; 11 bases agree with TRBD1. The CDR3 runs 15 residues. The germline V gene encodes CDR1 MNHNY and CDR2 SVGAGI (reference sequence). After removal of 2 bases from V and 6 bases from J, the junction contained 2 bases not matched to a gene.